This T cell receptor beta chain stems from a study of OX40 agonist ivuxolimab in advanced cancers. Background on the study: Hepatocellular carcinoma, melanoma, renal cell or head and neck cancer was diagnosed in the dose-escalation patients. Study-wide points: Researchers report that CD8+ T cells had, on average, more expanded clones than CD4+. At doses 0.1 to 3.0 mg/kg, CD4+ and CD8+ clones expanded.

TCRdb keeps only in-frame clones here, not all; method: immunoSEQ multiplex PCR. The table includes about 76,000 clones, over 80% detected once. Worth noting for this clone: The antigen is undetermined.

The V gene lost 5 bases and the J gene lost 1 base, with 8 bases spanning the gap. The CDR3 spans 13 residues. Germline V gene sequence: CDR1 ENHRY, CDR2 SYGVKD. V gene TRBV10-3 combines with J gene TRBJ1-1, with D unresolved. This sequence originates from an adult with an advanced solid tumor such as melanoma, head and neck, liver or kidney cancer. This specimen consisted of CD4+ or CD8+ T cells sorted from blood, obtained in a trial of the OX40 agonist ivuxolimab. CDR3 nucleotides: TGTGCCATCAGTTTTAAGGGGAACACTGAAGCTTTCTTT. Residues: CAISFKGNTEAFF.